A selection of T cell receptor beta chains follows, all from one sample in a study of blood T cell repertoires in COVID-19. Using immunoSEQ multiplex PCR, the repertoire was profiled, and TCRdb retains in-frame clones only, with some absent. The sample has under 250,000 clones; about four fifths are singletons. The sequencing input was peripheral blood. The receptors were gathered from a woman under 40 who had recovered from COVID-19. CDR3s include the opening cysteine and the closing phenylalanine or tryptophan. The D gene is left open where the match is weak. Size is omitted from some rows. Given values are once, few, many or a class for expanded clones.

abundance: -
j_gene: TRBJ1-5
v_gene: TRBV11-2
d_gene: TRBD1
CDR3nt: TGTGCCAGCAGCCGGACAGGGAAGGGTGATCAGCCCCAGCATTTT
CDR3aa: CASSRTGKGDQPQHF

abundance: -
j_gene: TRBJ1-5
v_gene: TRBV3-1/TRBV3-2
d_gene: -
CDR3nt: TGTGCCAGCAGCCAAGGAGGAGGTAATCAGCCCCAGCATTTT
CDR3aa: CASSQGGGNQPQHF

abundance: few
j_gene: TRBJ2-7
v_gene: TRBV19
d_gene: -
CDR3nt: TGTGCCAGTAGTAGACAGTACGAGCAGTACTTC
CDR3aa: CASSRQYEQYF

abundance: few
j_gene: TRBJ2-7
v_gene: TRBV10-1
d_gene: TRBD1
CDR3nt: TGCGCCAGCAGTTCCCGACCGGGACAGGGGCCCGTCCGCGAGCAGTACTTC
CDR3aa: CASSSRPGQGPVREQYF

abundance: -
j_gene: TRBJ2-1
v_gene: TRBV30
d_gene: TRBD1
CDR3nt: TGTGCCTGGAGTAATGACAGGGACGCCTACAATGAGCAGTTCTTC
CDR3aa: CAWSNDRDAYNEQFF

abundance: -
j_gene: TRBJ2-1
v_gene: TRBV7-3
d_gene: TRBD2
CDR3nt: TGTGCCAGCAGCTCGGGACTAGCGGGAGGTAATGAGCAGTTCTTC
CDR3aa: CASSSGLAGGNEQFF

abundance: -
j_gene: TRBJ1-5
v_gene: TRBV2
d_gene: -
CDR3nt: TGTGCCAGCAGTCATCCAGGGAACCAGCCCCAGCATTTT
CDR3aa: CASSHPGNQPQHF

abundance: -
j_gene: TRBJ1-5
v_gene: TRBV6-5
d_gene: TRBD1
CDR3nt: TGTGCCAGCAGTCAACAGGGGGCAGGTCAGCCCCAGCATTTT
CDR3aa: CASSQQGAGQPQHF

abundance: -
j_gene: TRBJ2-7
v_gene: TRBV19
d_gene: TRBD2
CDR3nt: TGTGCCAGTAGTATAGAGCGGGAGGGGAACGAGCAGTACTTC
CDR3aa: CASSIEREGNEQYF

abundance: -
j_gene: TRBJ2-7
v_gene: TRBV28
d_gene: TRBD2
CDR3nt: TGTGCCAGCAAGGCTAGCGGGAGGAACGGAGACTACGAGCAGTACTTC
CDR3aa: CASKASGRNGDYEQYF

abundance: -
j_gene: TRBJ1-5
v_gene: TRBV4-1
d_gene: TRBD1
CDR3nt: TGCGCCAGCAGCCAAGTCCCGACAGGGAAGCAGCCCCAGCATTTT
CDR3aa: CASSQVPTGKQPQHF

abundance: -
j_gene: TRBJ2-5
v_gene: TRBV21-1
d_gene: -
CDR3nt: TGTGCCAGCAGCAAAGAACCAGCGGGAGGGGGGGAGACCCAGTACTTC
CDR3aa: CASSKEPAGGGETQYF

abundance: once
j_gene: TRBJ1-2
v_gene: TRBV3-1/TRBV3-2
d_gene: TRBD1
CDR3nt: TGTGCCAGCAGCCGACAGGGTAACTATGGCTACACCTTC
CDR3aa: CASSRQGNYGYTF

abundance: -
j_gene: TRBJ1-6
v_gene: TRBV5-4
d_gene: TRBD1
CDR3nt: TGTGCCAGCAGTTTCTTGGACAGGGGTAATTCACCCCTCCACTTT
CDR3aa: CASSFLDRGNSPLHF

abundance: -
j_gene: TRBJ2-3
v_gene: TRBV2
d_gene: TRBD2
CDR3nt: TGTGCCAGCAGTCTAGCGGGATTCGCAGATACGCAGTATTTT
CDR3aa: CASSLAGFADTQYF

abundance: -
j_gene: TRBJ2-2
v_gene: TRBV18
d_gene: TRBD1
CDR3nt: TGTGCCAGCTCGGATGACAGGGGTCACACCGGGGAGCTGTTTTTT
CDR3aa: CASSDDRGHTGELFF

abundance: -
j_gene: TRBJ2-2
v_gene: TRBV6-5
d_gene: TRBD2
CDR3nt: TGTGCCAGCAGTTACTTGACTAGCGGGAGCACCGGGGAGCTGTTTTTT
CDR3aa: CASSYLTSGSTGELFF

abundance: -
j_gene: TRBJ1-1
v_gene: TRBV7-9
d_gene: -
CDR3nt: TGTGCCAGCAGCCCGTACGGACGGGAGAACACTGAAGCTTTCTTT
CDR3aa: CASSPYGRENTEAFF

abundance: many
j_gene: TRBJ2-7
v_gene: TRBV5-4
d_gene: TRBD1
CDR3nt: TGTGCCAGCAGCATCGGCGGAACAGGGGGCGACGAGCAGTACTTC
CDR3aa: CASSIGGTGGDEQYF

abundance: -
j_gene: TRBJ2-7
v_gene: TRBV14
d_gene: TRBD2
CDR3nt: TGTGCCAGCAGCCAGGATCTAGCGGGAGTCTACGAGCAGTACTTC
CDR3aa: CASSQDLAGVYEQYF

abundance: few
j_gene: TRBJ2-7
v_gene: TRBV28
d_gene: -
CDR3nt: TGTGCCAGCAGTTTATGGGGGCAGTTCCTCTCCTACGAGCAGTACTTC
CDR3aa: CASSLWGQFLSYEQYF

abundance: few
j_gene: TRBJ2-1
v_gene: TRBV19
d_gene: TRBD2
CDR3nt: TGTGCCAGCTTGGGACTAGCGGGAGGGGACTCCTCCTACAATGAGCAGTTCTTC
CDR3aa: CASLGLAGGDSSYNEQFF

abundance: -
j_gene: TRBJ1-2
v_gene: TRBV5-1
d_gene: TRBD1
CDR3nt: TGCGCCAGCGGAGGGGACAGGGATAACTATGGCTACACCTTC
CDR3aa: CASGGDRDNYGYTF

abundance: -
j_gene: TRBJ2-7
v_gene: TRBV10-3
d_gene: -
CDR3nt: TGTGCCATCAGCAGGGAAGGTAACGAGCAGTACTTC
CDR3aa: CAISREGNEQYF

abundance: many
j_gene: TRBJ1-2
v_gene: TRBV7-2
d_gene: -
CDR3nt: TGTGCCAGCAGCTTAGGGCAGATTAACTATGGCTACACCTTC
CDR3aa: CASSLGQINYGYTF

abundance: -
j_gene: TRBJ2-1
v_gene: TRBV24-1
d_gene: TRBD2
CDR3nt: TGTGCCACCAGTGACCCTCCTTCTAGCGGGAGTCCGACCAGCGATGAGCAGTTCTTC
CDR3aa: CATSDPPSSGSPTSDEQFF

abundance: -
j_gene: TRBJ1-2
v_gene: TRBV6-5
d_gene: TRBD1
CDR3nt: TGTGCCAGCAGTTACTCGACAGGGGGTATGGACTACACCTTC
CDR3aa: CASSYSTGGMDYTF

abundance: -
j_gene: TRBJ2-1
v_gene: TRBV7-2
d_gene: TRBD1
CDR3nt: TGTGCCAGCGGCGAACAGGGGAATGAGCAGTTCTTC
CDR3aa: CASGEQGNEQFF

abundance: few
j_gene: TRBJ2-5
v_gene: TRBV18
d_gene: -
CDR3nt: TGTGCCAGCCGGACGCGGGGCGGGGAGACCCAGTACTTC
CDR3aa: CASRTRGGETQYF

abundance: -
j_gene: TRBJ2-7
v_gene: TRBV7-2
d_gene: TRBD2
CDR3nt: TGTGCCAGCAGCTTGGGACTAGCGAACTACGAGCAGTACTTC
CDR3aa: CASSLGLANYEQYF

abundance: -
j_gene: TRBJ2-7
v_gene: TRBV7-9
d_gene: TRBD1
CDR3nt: TGTGCCAGCAGCACCACCGGGACAGGGCACGAGCAGTACTTC
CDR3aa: CASSTTGTGHEQYF

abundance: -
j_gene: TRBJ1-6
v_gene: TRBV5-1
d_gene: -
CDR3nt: TGCGCCAGCAGTCAACGAACAGGGAGTGAATCACCCCTCCACTTT
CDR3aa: CASSQRTGSESPLHF

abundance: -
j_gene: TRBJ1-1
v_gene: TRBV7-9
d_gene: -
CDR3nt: TGTGCCAGCAGCTTACCCGGATGGGGCACGAACACTGAAGCTTTCTTT
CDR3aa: CASSLPGWGTNTEAFF

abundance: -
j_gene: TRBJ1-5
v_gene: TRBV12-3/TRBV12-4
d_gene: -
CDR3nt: TGTGCCAGCAGTTTAGGTTCTACGCAGCATTTT
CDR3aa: CASSLGSTQHF

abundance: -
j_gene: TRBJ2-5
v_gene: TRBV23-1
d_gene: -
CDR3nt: TGCGCCAGCAGTCAATCGTGGGGGCTAGACAAGGAGACCCAGTACTTC
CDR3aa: CASSQSWGLDKETQYF

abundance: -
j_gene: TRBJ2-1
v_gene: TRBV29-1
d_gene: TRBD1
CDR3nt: TGCAGCGTTGTAAGGGACAGGGGGTTTGGTGAGCAGTTCTTC
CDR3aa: CSVVRDRGFGEQFF

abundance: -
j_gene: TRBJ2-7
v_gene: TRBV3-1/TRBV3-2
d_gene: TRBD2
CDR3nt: TGTGCCAGCAGCCAAGGGAGCGGGAGAATGCAGGGCGAGCAGTACTTC
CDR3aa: CASSQGSGRMQGEQYF

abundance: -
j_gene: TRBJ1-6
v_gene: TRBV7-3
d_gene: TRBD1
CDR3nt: TGTGCCAGCAGCTTACAGGGACAGAATAATTCACCCCTCCACTTT
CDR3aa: CASSLQGQNNSPLHF

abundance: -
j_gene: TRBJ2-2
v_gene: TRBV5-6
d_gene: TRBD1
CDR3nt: TGTGCCAGCAGCTCAAACAGGGGGCAAGGCACCGGGGAGCTGTTTTTT
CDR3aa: CASSSNRGQGTGELFF

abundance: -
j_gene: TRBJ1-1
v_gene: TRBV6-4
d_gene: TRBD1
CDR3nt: TGTGCCAGCCCGACAGGGGGGAACACTGAAGCTTTCTTT
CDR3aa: CASPTGGNTEAFF

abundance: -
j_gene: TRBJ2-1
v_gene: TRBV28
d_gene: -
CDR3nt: TGTGCCAGCAGTAAGCGGAACTCCTACAATGAGCAGTTCTTC
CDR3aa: CASSKRNSYNEQFF

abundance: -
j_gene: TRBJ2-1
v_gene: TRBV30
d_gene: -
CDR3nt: TGTGCCTGGAGTGTTGACGGGAGCCCCTACAATGAGCAGTTCTTC
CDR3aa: CAWSVDGSPYNEQFF

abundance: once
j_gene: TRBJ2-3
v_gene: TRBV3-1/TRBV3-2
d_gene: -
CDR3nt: TGTGCCAGCAGCCAAGATCTTTGGACTGGTTCAGATACGCAGTATTTT
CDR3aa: CASSQDLWTGSDTQYF

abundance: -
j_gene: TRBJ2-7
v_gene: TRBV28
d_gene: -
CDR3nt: TGTGCCAGCGAAGGGGGGGCTCGTGACTACGAGCAGTACTTC
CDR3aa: CASEGGARDYEQYF

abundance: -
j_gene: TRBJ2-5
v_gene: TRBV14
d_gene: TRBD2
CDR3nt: TGTGCCAGCGCCGGGGGGAACGAAGAGACCCAGTACTTC
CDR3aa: CASAGGNEETQYF

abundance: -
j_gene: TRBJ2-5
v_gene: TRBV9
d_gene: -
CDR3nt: TGTGCCAGCAGCGTACGGGGATCGGAGACCCAGTACTTC
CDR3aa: CASSVRGSETQYF

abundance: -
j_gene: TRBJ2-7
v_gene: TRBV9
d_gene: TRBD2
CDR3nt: TGTGCCAGCAGCGTAGGACTAGCGGGAGTAGAAGAGCAGTACTTC
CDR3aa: CASSVGLAGVEEQYF

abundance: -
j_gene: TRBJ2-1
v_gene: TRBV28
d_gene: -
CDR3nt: TGTGCCAGCGGTAGGACACGGGAGCAGTTCTTC
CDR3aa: CASGRTREQFF

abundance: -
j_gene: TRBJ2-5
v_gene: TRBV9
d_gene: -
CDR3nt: TGTGCCAGCAGCGAGGAGACCTTTTCGTCCCAGTACTTC
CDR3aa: CASSEETFSSQYF

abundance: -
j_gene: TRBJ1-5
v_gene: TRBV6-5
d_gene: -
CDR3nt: TGTGCCAGCATGAGAGGGGGTGGTCAGCCCCAGCATTTT
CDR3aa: CASMRGGGQPQHF

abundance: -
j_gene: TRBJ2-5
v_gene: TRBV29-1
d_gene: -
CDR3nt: TGCAGCGTGTCCCGGGGGATTTACCAAGAGACCCAGTACTTC
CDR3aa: CSVSRGIYQETQYF